This T cell receptor beta chain originates from a study of blood T cells in healthy people across ages. Through a sample-barcoded 5' primer and a J-beta primer mix, a second PCR was run for roughly 7 to 11 cycles. Each CDR3 protein is one row after TCRdb ran MiXCR on the 5' RACE reads. The sample comprises about 580,000 distinct CDR3 sequences, more than 45% of which are singletons, and just under 25% rests with the top ten. Germline V CDR1 and CDR2: DFQATT, SNEGSKA (reference sequence). The CDR3 extends over 15 amino acids. Trimming removed 5 bases from V and 4 bases from J; junction bases left unmatched: 12. In this sample, this clonotype turned up a few times.

This receptor was taken from a man at least 80 years old in good health. Sequencing was done on a sample of blood. V usage is TRBV20-1 and J usage is TRBJ2-3; TRBD2 matches at 7 bases. The CDR3 loop reads CSAPKLALGADTQYF. CDR3 coding DNA: TGCAGTGCTCCAAAACTAGCGCTGGGTGCAGATACGCAGTATTTT.